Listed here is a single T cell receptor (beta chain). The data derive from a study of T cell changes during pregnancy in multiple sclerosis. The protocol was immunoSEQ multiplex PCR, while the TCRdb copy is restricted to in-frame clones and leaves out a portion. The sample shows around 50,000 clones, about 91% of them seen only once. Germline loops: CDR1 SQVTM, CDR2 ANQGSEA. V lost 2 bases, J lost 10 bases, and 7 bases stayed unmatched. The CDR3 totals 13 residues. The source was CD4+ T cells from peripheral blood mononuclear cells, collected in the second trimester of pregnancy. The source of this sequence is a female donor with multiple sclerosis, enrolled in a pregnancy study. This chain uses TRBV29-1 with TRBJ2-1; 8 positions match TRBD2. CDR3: CSVESPGGEEQFF. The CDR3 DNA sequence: TGCAGCGTTGAAAGCCCCGGGGGGGAAGAGCAGTTCTTC.